This T cell receptor beta chain was recovered during a study of blood T cell repertoires in COVID-19. Study in general: Donors in the United States, Italy and Spain gave samples during acute or convalescent COVID-19.

This clone was detected a few times. Germline V gives CDR1 LNHNV, CDR2 YYDKDF (reference sequence). Trimming took 1 base from V and 7 from J, leaving 23 bases between them. CDR3 length: 18 amino acids. Original processing notes: Estimation of nucleated cell counts relied on the amplification of reference gene primers. Assay used: immunoSEQ multiplex PCR; TCRdb lists only in-frame clones, some missing. D and trimming were read from the DNA, whereas the V and J calls and clone size are those reported in that table. There are 76,000 or so clones in the sample; 87% occur only once, and 8% to 9.5% lies in the top ten.

Sequenced input: peripheral blood. This clonotype originated in a man aged 25 to 45 with acute or convalescent COVID-19. The chain has TRBV15 and TRBJ1-5; weak D call: TRBD1 (5 bases). The CDR3: CATSRGQGEGTRGQPQHF. Written as DNA, the CDR3 is TGTGCCACCAGCAGAGGTCAGGGCGAAGGGACCCGGGGGCAGCCCCAGCATTTT.